Each of the 23 T cell receptor beta chains below was sequenced from the same sample in a study of vaccination effects on CD4 cells after COVID-19 (dated by TCRdb to the early 2020s). These receptors lack a known antigen. The method behind the library was the immunoSEQ multiplex PCR assay. TCRdb provides this immuneACCESS table in a form limited to in-frame rearrangements. Some clones are lacking; in checked studies, under half of them reflect an unresolved V gene, and why the rest are absent is not known. A total of some 30,000 clones appear in this sample, about four fifths of them only once. 1.4% of the sample belongs to the ten largest clones. To identify antigen-specific CD4+ T cell clonotypes by their expansion, the ViraFEST assay first stimulated PBMC with viral peptide pools and then applied TCR sequencing. After about 9 days of culture, CD4+ T cells were isolated with the EasySep CD4+ T cell isolation kit. Two doses of either the BNT162b2 or the mRNA-1273 mRNA SARS-CoV-2 vaccine were administered to participants.

The input for sequencing was CD4+ T cells from PBMCs cultured with HCoV-NL63 spike peptides, taken after COVID-19 vaccination. The meaning of the sample's cell subset or site label: HCoV-NL63 spike overlapping peptide pool stimulation. The receptors shown here come from a human donor who received a COVID-19 vaccine. Some clones in this sample may be carry-over from other donors' samples.

This chain uses TRBV7-2 with TRBJ2-5; D ambiguous. This CDR3 contains 13 residues. V was trimmed by 2 bases and J by 5 bases, leaving 9 bases between them. Germline CDR1 and CDR2: SGHTA and FQGNSA. The CDR3: CASSLTSLETQYF. The DNA for the CDR3 is TGTGCCAGCAGCTTAACCTCACTGGAGACCCAGTACTTC.

V gene TRBV5-1 combines with J gene TRBJ2-2; TRBD1 aligns across 9 bases. Germline loops: CDR1 SGHRS, CDR2 YFSETQ. V lost 4 bases and J lost 6; bases outside the gene matches: 7. This CDR3 is 15 amino acids long. This CDR3 is CASSRDRVSAGELFF. CDR3 coding DNA: TGCGCCAGCAGCCGGGACAGGGTATCCGCCGGGGAGCTGTTTTTT.

This chain uses TRBV6-2 or TRBV6-3 with TRBJ2-2; 14 positions agree with TRBD2. The J segment lost 1 base and the V segment lost 4 bases, leaving 5 bases of the junction unmatched. This CDR3 is 18 amino acids long. Per germline, CDR1 MNHEY and CDR2 SVGEGT. As DNA, the CDR3 is TGTGCCAGCAGTTCTGGACTAGCGGGGGGTCTGAACACCGGGGAGCTGTTTTTT. This translates into CASSSGLAGGLNTGELFF.

The V call is TRBV12-3 or TRBV12-4, the J call TRBJ2-1; D uncertain. V was shortened by 3 bases and J by 5 bases, with 5 bases between the two germline ends. CDR3 size: 12 residues. In DNA form, the CDR3 reads TGTGCCAGCAGTTTTGTCAACAATGAGCAGTTCTTC. Residues: CASSFVNNEQFF.

This clone was seen only a few times. This chain joins TRBV12-3 or TRBV12-4 and TRBJ2-4; TRBD1 agrees at 8 bases. This CDR3 has 13 amino acids. The junction had 4 bases not matched to a gene; V was cut back by 8 bases and J by 4 bases. The CDR3 DNA sequence: TGTGCCAGCGCCAGGGGGCGGAAAAACATTCAGTACTTC. It is translated as CASARGRKNIQYF.

This chain connects TRBV6-4 to TRBJ1-1; D remains unclear. This CDR3 region has 17 residues. The ends were cut back, 2 bases at V and 5 bases at J, with 21 bases in the middle. CDR1 and CDR2 (germline): MRHNA, SNTAGT. The CDR3 region has the DNA TGTGCCAGCAGTGACCGCTGGGCTCCCCGAGGGTGGACTGAAGCTTTCTTT. Protein sequence: CASSDRWAPRGWTEAFF.

The rearrangement uses TRBV9 and TRBJ1-6; possibly TRBD1 for D (6 bases). The V and J ends lost 3 bases and 10 bases respectively, with 17 bases between them. The germline V gene encodes CDR1 SGDLS and CDR2 YYNGEE. The CDR3 runs to 15 residues. In DNA form, the CDR3 reads TGTGCCAGCAGCGGCGGGACGGGGGCATGGTCACCCCTCCACTTT. Amino acids: CASSGGTGAWSPLHF.

The CDR3: CASSTGSYGNQPQHF. Written as DNA, the CDR3 is TGTGCCAGTAGTACAGGGTCGTATGGCAATCAGCCCCAGCATTTT. V gene TRBV19 combines with J gene TRBJ1-5; TRBD1 might be the D (5 bases). Trimming removed 4 bases at V and 2 bases at J, with 12 bases between. The CDR3 loop spans 15 amino acids. CDR1 is LNHDA and CDR2 is SQIVND in the germline V gene (reference sequence).

This chain links TRBV6-5 with TRBJ2-3; 8 bases fit TRBD1. The CDR3 is 13 amino acids. The germline V gene has CDR1 MNHEY and CDR2 SVGAGI. With 6 bases clipped from V and 10 bases from J, the junction kept 9 bases outside the gene matches. CDR3 DNA: TGTGCCAGCAGGGACTCCGGACAGGGCGCGCAGTATTTT. Translating it yields CASRDSGQGAQYF.

This clone was found a few times. The chain uses TRBV19 and TRBJ2-2; 7 positions match TRBD1. CDR1 LNHDA and CDR2 SQIVND come from the germline V gene (reference sequence). Unmatched junction bases numbered 8, after V lost 7 bases and J lost 0 bases. The CDR3 is 16 amino acids. This chain's CDR3 is CASKKGQVTNTGELFF. The CDR3 DNA is TGTGCCAGTAAAAAAGGACAGGTTACGAACACCGGGGAGCTGTTTTTT.

The genes are TRBV10-1 and TRBJ2-7; possibly TRBD1 for D (7 bases). The CDR3 spans 14 residues. Trimming took 7 bases from V and 5 from J, leaving 18 bases between them. Per the germline V gene, CDR1 is WNHNN and CDR2 is SYGVQD (reference sequence). The CDR3 region has the DNA TGCGCCAGCAAGGGGAGGAAGGGGGCCAACGAGCAGTACGTC. The encoded protein is CASKGRKGANEQYV.

V usage is TRBV30 and J usage is TRBJ1-2; 11 nucleotides match TRBD1. The CDR3 runs to 17 residues. J was trimmed by 0 bases and V by 1 base; bases with no gene match: 7. The germline gives CDR1 GTSNPN, CDR2 SVGIG (reference sequence). The CDR3 DNA reads as TGTGCCTGGAGTGGAAGGACAGGGGGCTTTTCTAACTATGGCTACACCTTC. It specifies CAWSGRTGGFSNYGYTF.

The chain joins TRBV5-6 to TRBJ1-5; D is perhaps TRBD1 (5 bases). With 4 bases removed from V and 0 bases from J, the gap between germline ends came to 11 bases. The CDR3 extends over 15 amino acids. Germline V gene lookup returns CDR1 SGHDT and CDR2 YYEEEE. The CDR3 DNA is TGTGCCAGCAGCACAGGACACCTTAGCAATCAGCCCCAGCATTTT. As protein: CASSTGHLSNQPQHF.

The V call is TRBV19, the J call TRBJ1-3; no reliable D call. Trimming removed 7 bases from V and 0 bases from J, with 13 bases in between. The germline CDR1 and CDR2 sequences are LNHDA and SQIVND (reference sequence). There are 15 residues in the CDR3. The CDR3 DNA is TGTGCCAGTAACTTAAGCGGACGCTCTGGAAACACCATATATTTT. Residues: CASNLSGRSGNTIYF.

The rearrangement uses TRBV7-9 and TRBJ1-5; D is unclear. V gave up 1 base and J gave up 2 bases, with 9 bases separating them. This CDR3 has 15 residues. Germline V gene lookup returns CDR1 SEHNR and CDR2 FQNEAQ (reference sequence). The CDR3: CASSLGGLGNQPQHF. The CDR3 region has the DNA TGTGCCAGCAGCTTAGGAGGATTGGGCAATCAGCCCCAGCATTTT. Full variable domain (outside the CDR3, taken from reference TRBV7-9 and TRBJ1-5): DTGVSQNPRHKITKRGQNVTFRCDPISEHNRLYWYRQTLGQGPEFLTYFQNEAQLEKSRLLSDRFSAERPKGSFSTLEIQRTEQGDSAMYLCASSLGGLGNQPQHFGDGTRLSIL.

J is TRBJ1-6 and V is TRBV7-2, with TRBD1 matching over 8 bases. This CDR3 region has 15 residues. V trimming: 4 bases; J trimming: 10 bases; junction bases outside the gene matches: 9. The V gene's germline CDR1 is SGHTA and CDR2 FQGNSA. CDR3 bases: TGTGCCAGCAGCTCAGGGGGCCTCGGGAACTCACCCCTCCACTTT. Its protein product is CASSSGGLGNSPLHF.

The rearrangement joins TRBV7-6 to TRBJ1-2, with a possible D match to TRBD1 (6 bases). V was cut by 1 base and J by 8 bases, with 14 bases left in between. The V gene's germline CDR1 is SGHVS and CDR2 FNYEAQ. CDR3 size: 14 residues. The CDR3 DNA reads as TGTGCCAGCAGCTTAGGGCAGGGGCAGGACGGCTACACCTTC. Amino acids: CASSLGQGQDGYTF. Drawing the rest from reference TRBV7-6 and TRBJ1-2, the complete variable domain is GAGVSQSPRYKVTKRGQDVALRCDPISGHVSLYWYRQALGQGPEFLTYFNYEAQQDKSGLPNDRFSAERPEGSISTLTIQRTEQRDSAMYRCASSLGQGQDGYTFGSGTRLTVV.

The rearrangement links TRBV7-9 to TRBJ2-7; TRBD1 matches at 7 bases. Trimming removed 5 bases from V and 2 bases from J; junction bases left unmatched: 3. This CDR3 is 13 amino acids long. Per the germline V gene, CDR1 is SEHNR and CDR2 is FQNEAQ (reference sequence). CDR3 DNA sequence: TGTGCCAGCAGCGTAGGACAGGCCTACGAGCAGTACGTC. Protein product: CASSVGQAYEQYV.

This clone came up a few times. The chain carries TRBV7-9 and TRBJ2-1; no clear D gene. In germline, CDR1 is SEHNR, CDR2 FQNEAQ (reference sequence). The CDR3 totals 16 residues. V was clipped by 1 base and J by 2 bases, with 12 bases between them. The CDR3 loop reads CASSLGASSPYNEQFF. The DNA of the CDR3 is TGTGCCAGCAGCTTAGGGGCTTCCTCCCCCTACAATGAGCAGTTCTTC.

This clone was picked up one time. This rearrangement joins TRBV2 to TRBJ1-4; D uncertain. The CDR3 runs to 13 residues. Germline-derived CDR1 and CDR2 are SNHLY and FYNNEI. V was shortened by 7 bases and J by 1 base, with 7 bases between the two germline ends. CDR3 residues: CASTGRTNEKLFF. For the CDR3, the DNA is TGTGCCAGCACAGGCAGAACTAATGAAAAACTGTTTTTT.

The chain is built from TRBV7-8 and TRBJ2-7, with TRBD2 identical over 7 bases. The trim removed 3 bases at V and 2 bases at J, leaving 7 bases unmatched. The CDR3 is 15 amino acids. Per germline, CDR1 SGHVS and CDR2 FQNEAQ. CDR3 DNA sequence: TGTGCCAGCAGCTTGGGGGGAGGGAGCGCCTACGAGCAGTACGTC. Translated, it gives CASSLGGGSAYEQYV.

The chain recombines TRBV19 with TRBJ1-2, with 10 bases matching TRBD1. Germline CDR1 LNHDA, CDR2 SQIVND (reference sequence). CDR3 size: 14 residues. J gave up 8 bases and V 3 bases, and 6 bases lay outside the gene matches. CDR3 residues: CASSMTGQGKGYTF. CDR3 DNA sequence: TGTGCCAGTAGTATGACGGGACAGGGGAAGGGCTACACCTTC.

This clone is medium-sized. The chain recombines TRBV18 with TRBJ2-5; D is perhaps TRBD2 (7 bases). The CDR3 is 13 amino acids. Germline V gene data show CDR1 as KGHSH and CDR2 as LQKENI. V lost 6 bases and J lost 4, with 12 bases in between. CDR3 sequence reads: CASSRGAAETQYF. CDR3 nucleotides: TGTGCCAGCTCTCGGGGGGCAGCAGAGACCCAGTACTTC.